This T cell receptor (beta chain) emerged from a study of blood T cells in healthy people across ages. This clonotype has just a few counts. Antigen unknown. A second PCR of 7 to 11 cycles used a sample-barcoded 5' primer and a J-beta primer mix. TCRdb passed the 5' RACE reads through MiXCR, listing each CDR3 protein once. The table lists about 1.6 million distinct CDR3 sequences, roughly 32% of them singletons, with about 10% in the top ten. Study-wide points: Investigators viewed diversity estimates from one million T cells as underestimates, the study reported.

This receptor was identified in a woman in her 30s in good health. The sample taken for sequencing was blood.

The CDR3 DNA sequence: TGTGCCAGCAGTTTAGCGCTAAGAAGGGGGCCCTCCTACGAGCAGTACTTC. It yields the protein CASSLALRRGPSYEQYF. The V gene is TRBV12-3 or TRBV12-4, the J gene TRBJ2-7; TRBD1 aligns across 7 bases. The CDR3 covers 17 residues. Trimming removed 0 bases from V and 0 bases from J; junction bases left unmatched: 8.